Sequencing of this T cell receptor (beta chain) was carried out in a study of blood T cell repertoires in COVID-19 (dated by TCRdb to between 2020 and 2021). At the level of the whole study: Samples covering the acute and convalescent phases of COVID-19 were provided by collaborators in the United States, Italy and Spain. The material from the prospective study consisted of cDNA or gDNA derived from T cells, B-cell-depleted T cells, or PBMCs. The samples were drawn from the first 160 participants of the ongoing ImmuneRACE study and from 1,254 subjects provided by 6 global collaborators. Deeply sampled blood TCRbeta repertoires from subjects exposed to, actively infected with, or recovered from COVID-19 were included in the dataset. The repertoires were released in a freely available public database intended as a resource for research on the immune response to SARS-CoV-2. Nearly every sample came with metadata listing a de-identified subject ID, COVID-19 status, age in years and sex. Where available, HLA class I and class II types were obtained from metadata supplied by the sample provider rather than from assay-based typing. Points the paper makes about the study in general: The amount of clinical and demographic metadata varied by source and participant and was provided uncurated.

The immunoSEQ Assay, a bias-controlled multiplex PCR, was used to amplify TCRbeta CDR3 regions from genomic DNA. The study's processing was this. The number of nucleated cells in each sample was estimated by amplification of reference gene primers within the assay. Sequence reads were collapsed and filtered to measure the absolute abundance of every unique TCRbeta CDR3 rearrangement. Productive Simpson clonality was computed per sample as the square root of Simpson's diversity index over productive rearrangements. The clones in this table, taken by TCRdb from immuneACCESS, are in-frame only. Not every clone is retained; where verified, under half of the shortfall comes from an unresolved V gene, and the cause of the rest is unknown. D and trimming come from the DNA, and the V and J calls and clone size come from that table. The sample table contains roughly 200,000 clones; only one count was recorded for around nine tenths of them. The ten largest clones represent approximately 6% of the sample.

The CDR3 starts with the cysteine, ends with the phenylalanine, and has 14 residues. Only the CDR3 region is kept as DNA, spanning 42 bases read in frame from base 1. Germline trimming amounts to 6 bases on V and 2 bases on J, with 2 as the count of junction bases outside the gene matches. Looking up the germline V gene yields CDR1 ENHRY and CDR2 SYGVKD. Concerning this clone itself: Its antigen target is currently unknown. Base qualities are not provided; no much larger clone lies one nucleotide away.

A second Seattle source provided samples from volunteer blood donors who had recovered from COVID-19. Collaborating institutions collected whole blood in K2EDTA tubes following their own protocols. For TCRbeta analysis, collaborators shipped samples as frozen whole blood, isolated PBMCs, or DNA extracted from either of those sample types. Recombination linked TRBV10-3 to TRBJ1-2, with 11 middle bases fitting TRBD1. Sequencing used peripheral blood. The clonotype was recovered from a man between 60 and 70 years old who had recovered from COVID-19. This receptor carries the CDR3 CAIRGQGENYGYTF. The DNA sequence follows: TGTGCCATCAGGGGACAGGGGGAGAACTATGGCTACACCTTC.